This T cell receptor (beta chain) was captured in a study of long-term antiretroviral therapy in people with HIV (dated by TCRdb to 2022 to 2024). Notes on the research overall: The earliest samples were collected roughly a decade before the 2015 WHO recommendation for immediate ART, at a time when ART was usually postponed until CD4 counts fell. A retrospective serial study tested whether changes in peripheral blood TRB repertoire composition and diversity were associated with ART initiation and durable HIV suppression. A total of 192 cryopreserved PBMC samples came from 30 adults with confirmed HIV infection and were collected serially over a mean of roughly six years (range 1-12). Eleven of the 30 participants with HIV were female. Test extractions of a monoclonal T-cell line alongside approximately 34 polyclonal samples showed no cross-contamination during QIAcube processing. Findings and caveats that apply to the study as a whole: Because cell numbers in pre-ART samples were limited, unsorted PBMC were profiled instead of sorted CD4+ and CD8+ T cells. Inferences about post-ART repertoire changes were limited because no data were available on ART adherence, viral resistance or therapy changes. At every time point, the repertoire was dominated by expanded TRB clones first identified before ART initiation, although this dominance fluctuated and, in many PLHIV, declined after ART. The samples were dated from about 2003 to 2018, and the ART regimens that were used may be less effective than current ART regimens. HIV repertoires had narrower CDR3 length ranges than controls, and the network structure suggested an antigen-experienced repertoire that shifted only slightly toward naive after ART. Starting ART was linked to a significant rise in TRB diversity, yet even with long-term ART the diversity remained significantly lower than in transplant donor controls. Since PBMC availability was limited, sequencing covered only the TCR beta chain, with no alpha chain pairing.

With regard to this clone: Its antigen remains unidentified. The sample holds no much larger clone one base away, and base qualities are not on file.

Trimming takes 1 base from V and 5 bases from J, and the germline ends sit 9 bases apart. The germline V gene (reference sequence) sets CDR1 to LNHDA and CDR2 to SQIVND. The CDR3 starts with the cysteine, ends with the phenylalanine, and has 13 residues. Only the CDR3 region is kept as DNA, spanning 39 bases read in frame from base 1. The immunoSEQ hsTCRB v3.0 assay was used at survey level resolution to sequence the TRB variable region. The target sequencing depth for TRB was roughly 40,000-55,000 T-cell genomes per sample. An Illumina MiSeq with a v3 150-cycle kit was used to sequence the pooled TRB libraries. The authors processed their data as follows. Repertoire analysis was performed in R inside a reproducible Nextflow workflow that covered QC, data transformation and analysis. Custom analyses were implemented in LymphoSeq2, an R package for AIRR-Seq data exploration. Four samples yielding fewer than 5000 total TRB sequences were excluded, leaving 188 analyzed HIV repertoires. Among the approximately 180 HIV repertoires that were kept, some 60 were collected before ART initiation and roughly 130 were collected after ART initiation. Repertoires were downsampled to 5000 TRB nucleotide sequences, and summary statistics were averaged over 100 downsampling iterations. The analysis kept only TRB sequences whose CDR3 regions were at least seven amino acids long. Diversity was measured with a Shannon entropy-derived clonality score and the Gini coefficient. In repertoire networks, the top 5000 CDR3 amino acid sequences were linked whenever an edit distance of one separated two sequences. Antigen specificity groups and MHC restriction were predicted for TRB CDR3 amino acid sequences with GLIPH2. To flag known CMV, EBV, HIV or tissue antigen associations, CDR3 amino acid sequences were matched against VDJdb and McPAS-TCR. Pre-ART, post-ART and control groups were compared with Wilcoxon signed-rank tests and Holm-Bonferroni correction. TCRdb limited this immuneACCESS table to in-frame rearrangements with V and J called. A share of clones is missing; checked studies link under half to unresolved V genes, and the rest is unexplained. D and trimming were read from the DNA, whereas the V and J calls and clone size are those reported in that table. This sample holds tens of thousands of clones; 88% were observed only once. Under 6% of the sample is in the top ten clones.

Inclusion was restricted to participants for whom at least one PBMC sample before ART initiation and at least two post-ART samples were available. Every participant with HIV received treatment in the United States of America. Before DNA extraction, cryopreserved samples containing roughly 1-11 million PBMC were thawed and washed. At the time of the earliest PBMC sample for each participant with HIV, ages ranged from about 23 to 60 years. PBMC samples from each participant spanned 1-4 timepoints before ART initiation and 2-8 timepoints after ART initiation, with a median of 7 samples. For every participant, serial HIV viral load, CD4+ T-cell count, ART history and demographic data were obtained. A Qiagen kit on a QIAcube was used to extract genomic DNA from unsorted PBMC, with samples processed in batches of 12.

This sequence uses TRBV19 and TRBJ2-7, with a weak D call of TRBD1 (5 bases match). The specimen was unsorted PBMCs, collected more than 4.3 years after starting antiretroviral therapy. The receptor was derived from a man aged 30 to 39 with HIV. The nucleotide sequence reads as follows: TGTGCCAGTAGTATAGGCAGGGTGGACGAGCAGTACTTC. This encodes CASSIGRVDEQYF.